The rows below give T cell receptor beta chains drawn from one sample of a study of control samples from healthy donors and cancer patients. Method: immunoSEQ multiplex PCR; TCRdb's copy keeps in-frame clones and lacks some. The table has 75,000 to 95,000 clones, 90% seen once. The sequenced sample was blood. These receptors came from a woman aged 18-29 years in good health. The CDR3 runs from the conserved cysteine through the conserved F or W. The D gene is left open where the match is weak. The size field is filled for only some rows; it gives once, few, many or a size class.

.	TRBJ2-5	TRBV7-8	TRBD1	CASSPGTGRETQYF	TGTGCCAGCAGCCCCGGGACAGGGAGGGAGACCCAGTACTTC
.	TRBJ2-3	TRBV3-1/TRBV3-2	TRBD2	CASSQLIRGGADTQYF	TGTGCCAGCAGCCAATTAATACGTGGGGGGGCAGATACGCAGTATTTT
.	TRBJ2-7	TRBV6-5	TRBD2	CASSYSTSSGGYEQYF	TGTGCCAGCAGTTACTCGACATCAAGCGGGGGCTACGAGCAGTACTTC
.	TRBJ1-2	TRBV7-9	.	CASSLALSHSAYGYTF	TGTGCCAGCAGCTTAGCGCTCTCTCACAGTGCCTATGGCTACACCTTC
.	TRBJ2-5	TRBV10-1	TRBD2	CASSESMGGQETQYF	TGCGCCAGCAGTGAGTCGATGGGGGGGCAAGAGACCCAGTACTTC
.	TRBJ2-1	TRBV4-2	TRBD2	CASSQDAAGGAYNEQFF	TGTGCCAGCAGCCAAGATGCGGCGGGGGGGGCTTACAATGAGCAGTTCTTC
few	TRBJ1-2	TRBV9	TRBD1	CASSLGVGGQNYGYTF	TGTGCCAGCAGCCTGGGAGTTGGGGGACAGAACTATGGCTACACCTTC
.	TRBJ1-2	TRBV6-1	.	CASSEVGSLQGTYTF	TGTGCCAGCAGTGAAGTCGGGTCGCTTCAGGGAACTTACACCTTC
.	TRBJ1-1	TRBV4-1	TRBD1	CASSHNTGEYTEAFF	TGCGCCAGCAGCCATAATACAGGGGAGTACACTGAAGCTTTCTTT
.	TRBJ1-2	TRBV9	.	CASSVGQVGSPDNYGYTF	TGTGCCAGCAGCGTAGGGCAGGTGGGGAGTCCTGATAACTATGGCTACACCTTC
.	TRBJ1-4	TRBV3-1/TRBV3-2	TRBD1	CASSPRQGGATNEKLFF	TGTGCCAGCAGCCCAAGACAGGGGGGGGCAACTAATGAAAAACTGTTTTTT
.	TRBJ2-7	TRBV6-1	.	CASSEISGVESEQYF	TGTGCCAGCAGTGAAATCAGCGGTGTTGAGAGTGAGCAGTACTTC
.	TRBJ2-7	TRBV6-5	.	CASTEVQRGEQYF	TGTGCCAGCACAGAGGTCCAGAGGGGCGAGCAGTACTTC
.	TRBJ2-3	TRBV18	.	CASSRAGSTDTQYF	TGTGCCAGCTCACGGGCGGGGAGCACAGATACGCAGTATTTT
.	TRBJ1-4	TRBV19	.	CASSELSRGSEKLFF	TGTGCCAGTAGTGAACTCTCCAGGGGCAGTGAAAAACTGTTTTTT
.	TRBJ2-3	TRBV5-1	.	CASSPGGFGPTITQYF	TGCGCCAGCAGCCCTGGCGGTTTTGGGCCCACGATTACGCAGTATTTT
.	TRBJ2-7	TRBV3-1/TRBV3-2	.	CASSQLLAKDFYEQYF	TGTGCCAGCAGCCAACTTCTAGCCAAGGACTTCTACGAGCAGTACTTC
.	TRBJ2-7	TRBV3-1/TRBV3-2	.	CASSQDLGLGSYEQYF	TGTGCCAGCAGCCAAGATCTGGGTCTCGGCTCCTACGAGCAGTACTTC
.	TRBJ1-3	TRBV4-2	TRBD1	CASSRGTGGTGNTIYF	TGTGCCAGCAGCCGGGGGACAGGGGGCACTGGAAACACCATATATTTT
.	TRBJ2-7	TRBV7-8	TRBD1	CASSLRQGIVSYEQYF	TGTGCCAGCAGCTTACGACAGGGGATCGTCTCCTACGAGCAGTACTTC
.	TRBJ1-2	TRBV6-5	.	CASRAGDTVYGYTF	TGTGCCAGCAGGGCGGGCGATACCGTCTATGGCTACACCTTC
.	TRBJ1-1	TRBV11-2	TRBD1	CASSLDREDTEAFF	TGTGCCAGCAGCTTGGACAGGGAAGACACTGAAGCTTTCTTT